This TCR beta chain was sequenced in a study of blood T cell repertoires in COVID-19. Study at large: Acute and convalescent COVID-19 samples came from the United States, Italy and Spain.

The germline V gene has CDR1 SEHNR and CDR2 FQNEAQ (reference sequence). V was shortened by 5 bases and J by 0 bases, with 16 bases between the two germline ends. There are 16 residues in the CDR3. Followed over time, Seattle patients had been enrolled while infection was active. Under the authors' procedure: Amplified reference gene primers provided the basis for estimating nucleated cell counts. The table came from immunoSEQ multiplex PCR; TCRdb's copy has only in-frame clones and leaves some out. That table furnishes V, J and clone size, whereas the DNA furnished D and trimming. The table has about 230,000 clones, approximately 80% seen once; the top ten hold roughly 8%.

The sequencing input was peripheral blood. The clonotype was recovered from a woman aged 80 or over with COVID-19, enrolled during active disease. The chain couples TRBV7-9 to TRBJ1-1; D is perhaps TRBD1 (6 bases). The chain's CDR3 is CASSRGQTEMNTEAFF. The DNA for the CDR3 is TGTGCCAGCAGCCGTGGACAGACAGAAATGAACACTGAAGCTTTCTTT.